This TCR beta chain originates from a study of blood T cell repertoires in COVID-19. Study in general: T cells, B-cell-depleted T cells, or PBMCs supplied cDNA or gDNA.

The J segment lost 0 bases and the V segment lost 7 bases, leaving 9 bases of the junction unmatched. Germline-derived CDR1 and CDR2 are MNHEY and SVGAGI. This CDR3 region has 15 residues. As processed by the authors: How many nucleated cells were present was estimated from reference gene primer amplification. TCRdb's table, derived via immunoSEQ multiplex PCR, lists solely in-frame clones and lacks some. V and J calls and clone size are those listed in that table; D and trimming were worked out from the DNA. The sample has 110,000 to 150,000 clones, approximately 80% seen once; the top ten hold more than 8%. This clone was counted once.

The chain is built from TRBV6-5 and TRBJ2-7, with 7 nucleotides matching TRBD1. The sample consisted of peripheral blood. The origin of this receptor is a human donor in a cohort sampled during active COVID-19. CDR3 residues: CASTPDRAGSYEQYF. The CDR3 nucleotides read TGTGCCAGCACCCCCGACAGGGCGGGCTCCTACGAGCAGTACTTC.